The T cell receptor (beta chain) under discussion was sequenced for a study of blood T cell repertoires in COVID-19. Study as a whole: COVID-19 samples collected from the United States, Italy and Spain covered acute and convalescent phases. From T cells, B-cell-depleted T cells, or PBMCs came the material, which was cDNA or gDNA.

The table lists this clone with a count of one. Per the authors' pipeline: Amplifying reference gene primers gave estimates of nucleated cell counts. Only in-frame clones appear in the TCRdb table, and some are missing; sequencing was by immunoSEQ multiplex PCR. That table supplies the V and J calls and clone size; D and trimming were determined from the DNA. Of 7,500 to 10,000 clones in the sample, around 90% were seen once. V lost 0 bases to trimming and J lost 11 bases; unmatched junction nucleotides: 6. This CDR3 spans 14 amino acids. CDR1 and CDR2 (germline): LNHDA, SQIVND (reference sequence). The specimen was peripheral blood. This TCR was recovered from a woman aged 45-60 years with active or convalescent COVID-19. The chain recombines TRBV19 with TRBJ1-5, with 8 bases fitting TRBD1. The CDR3 reads CASSIDRTGGTQHF. The DNA for the CDR3 is TGTGCCAGTAGTATAGATCGTACAGGGGGAACCCAGCATTTT. Variable domain in full (rest from reference TRBV19 and TRBJ1-5): DGGITQSPKYLFRKEGQNVTLSCEQNLNHDAMYWYRQDPGQGLRLIYYSQIVNDFQKGDIAEGYSVSREKKESFPLTVTSAQKNPTAFYLCASSIDRTGGTQHFGDGTRLSIL.